One and the same sample provided the 7 T cell receptor beta chains below, sequenced in a study of tumor-infiltrating lymphocytes in localized non-small cell lung cancer. Profiled with immunoSEQ multiplex PCR; TCRdb holds only in-frame clones, not every one. The sample shows about 16,000 clones, roughly 72% of them seen only once. The sample taken for sequencing was lung tumor tissue. All receptors come from a human donor with non-small cell lung cancer.

The CDR3 reads CASSKDSAGGRLEGNQPQHF. DNA of the CDR3: TGTGCCAGCAGCAAAGATTCGGCAGGGGGCCGACTTGAGGGCAATCAGCCCCAGCATTTT. The chain has TRBV21-1 and TRBJ1-5; TRBD1, the table's D call, was not compared with the DNA. TRBV21-1 is assigned pseudogene status. CDR3 length: 20 residues.

The V and J genes are TRBV6-1 and TRBJ2-6, with D hard to call. Germline V gives CDR1 MNHNS, CDR2 SASEGT. The CDR3 has 13 residues. V was cut by 11 bases and J by 0 bases, with 8 bases left in between. CDR3 nucleotides: TGTGCCGGCTTCTACTCTGGGGCCAACGTCCTGACTTTC. This encodes CAGFYSGANVLTF.

The chain carries TRBV28 and TRBJ1-3; a possible D gene is TRBD1 (6 bases). Deletions cut 5 bases from V and 3 bases from J, with 14 bases between. The germline V gene encodes CDR1 MDHEN and CDR2 SYDVKM. This CDR3 comprises 15 residues. CDR3 amino acids: CASSRRGGSGNTIYF. For the CDR3, the DNA is TGTGCCAGCAGTAGAAGAGGGGGTAGTGGAAACACCATATATTTT.

The chain combines TRBV7-9 with TRBJ2-1; a possible D gene is TRBD1 (6 bases). Germline CDR1 and CDR2: SEHNR and FQNEAQ (reference sequence). The CDR3 is 15 amino acids. V dropped 5 bases and J dropped 1 base, with 12 bases sitting between them. CDR3 sequence: CASSVKQGSYNEQFF. CDR3 bases: TGTGCCAGCAGCGTAAAACAGGGATCCTACAATGAGCAGTTCTTC.

The table lists this clone with a few counts. The rearrangement links TRBV19 to TRBJ1-4; D not certain. Germline V gene data show CDR1 as LNHDA and CDR2 as SQIVND (reference sequence). V lost 4 bases, J lost 5 bases, and 14 bases lay in between. The CDR3 totals 15 residues. This CDR3 is CASSSTGASNEKLFF. The DNA for the CDR3 is TGTGCCAGTAGTAGTACTGGCGCCTCCAATGAAAAACTGTTTTTT. The full variable domain, its missing parts supplied by reference TRBV19 and TRBJ1-4, is DGGITQSPKYLFRKEGQNVTLSCEQNLNHDAMYWYRQDPGQGLRLIYYSQIVNDFQKGDIAEGYSVSREKKESFPLTVTSAQKNPTAFYLCASSSTGASNEKLFFGSGTQLSVL.

The CDR3 loop reads CAKGGFSGNTIYF. The CDR3 DNA follows: TGTGCAAAGGGGGGGTTCTCTGGAAACACCATATATTTT. J is TRBJ1-3 and V is TRBV6-1; D possibly corresponds to TRBD1 (6 bases). The CDR3 totals 13 residues. From germline, CDR1 is MNHNS and CDR2 SASEGT.

This clone was observed once. This chain uses TRBV6-1 with TRBJ1-2, with TRBD1 as a possible D gene (6 bases). Germline loops: CDR1 MNHNS, CDR2 SASEGT. CDR3 length equals 14 residues. V dropped 7 bases and J dropped 7 bases, with 19 bases sitting between them. This CDR3 reads CASNPQGSVAGYTF. The CDR3 DNA sequence: TGTGCCAGCAATCCACAGGGTTCGGTCGCTGGCTACACCTTC.